This T cell receptor beta chain was sequenced during a study of T cells in localized non-small cell lung cancer. Trimming cost V 4 bases and J 5 bases, with 13 bases left between them. Per the germline V gene, CDR1 is SGHRS and CDR2 is YFSETQ. CDR3 size: 14 residues. The data were produced by immunoSEQ multiplex PCR, yet TCRdb's version contains in-frame clones alone and is incomplete. The table has about 5,500 clones, 70% to 85% seen once. The chain uses TRBV5-1 and TRBJ2-1, with a possible D match to TRBD2 (6 bases). The receptor's source is a female donor aged 60 or older with stage II lung adenocarcinoma. The source was peripheral blood mononuclear cells, collected before any cancer treatment. The CDR3 loop is CASSARDLDNEQFF. The CDR3 DNA reads as TGCGCCAGCAGCGCCCGGGACTTGGACAATGAGCAGTTCTTC.